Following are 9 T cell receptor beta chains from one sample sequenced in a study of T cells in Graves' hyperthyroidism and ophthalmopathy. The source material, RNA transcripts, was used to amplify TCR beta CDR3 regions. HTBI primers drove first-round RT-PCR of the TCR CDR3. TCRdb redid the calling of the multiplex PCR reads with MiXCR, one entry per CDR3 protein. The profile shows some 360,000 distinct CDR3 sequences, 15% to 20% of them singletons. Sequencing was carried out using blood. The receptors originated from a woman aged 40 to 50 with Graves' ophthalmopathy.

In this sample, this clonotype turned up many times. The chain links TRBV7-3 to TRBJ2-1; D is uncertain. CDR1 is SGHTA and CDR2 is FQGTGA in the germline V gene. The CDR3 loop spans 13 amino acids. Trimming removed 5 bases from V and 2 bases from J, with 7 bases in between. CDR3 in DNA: TGTGCCAGCAGCCAAACAACCTACAATGAGCAGTTCTTC. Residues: CASSQTTYNEQFF.

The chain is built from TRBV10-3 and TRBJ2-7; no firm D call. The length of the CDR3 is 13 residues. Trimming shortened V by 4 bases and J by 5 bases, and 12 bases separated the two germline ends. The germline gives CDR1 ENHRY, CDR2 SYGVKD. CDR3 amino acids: CAISGGDSDEQYF. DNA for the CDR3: TGTGCCATCAGTGGAGGAGATTCCGACGAGCAGTACTTC.

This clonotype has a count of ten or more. CDR3 in DNA: TGTGCCAGCAGTCGCGGTAAGGGCAGGAACACCGGGGAGCTGTTTTTT. Translation gives CASSRGKGRNTGELFF. The chain couples TRBV6-2 or TRBV6-3 to TRBJ2-2; D not resolved. CDR1 and CDR2 from the germline V gene are MNHEY and SVGEGT. V was clipped by 5 bases and J by 1 base, with 14 bases between them. The CDR3 covers 16 residues.

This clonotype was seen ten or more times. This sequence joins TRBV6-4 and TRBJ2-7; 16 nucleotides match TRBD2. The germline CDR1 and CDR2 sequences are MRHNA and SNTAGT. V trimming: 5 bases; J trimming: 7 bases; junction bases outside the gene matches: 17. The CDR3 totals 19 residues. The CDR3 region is CASSPAPGTSGRAPSEQYF. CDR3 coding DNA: TGTGCCAGCAGTCCCGCCCCCGGGACTAGCGGGAGGGCCCCCAGTGAGCAGTACTTC.

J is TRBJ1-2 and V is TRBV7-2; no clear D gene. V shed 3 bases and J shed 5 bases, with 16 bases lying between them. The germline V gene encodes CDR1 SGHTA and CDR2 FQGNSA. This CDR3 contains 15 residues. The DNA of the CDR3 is TGTGCCAGCAGCTTCCGCGTCAGCCTTCAGTATGGCTACACCTTC. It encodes CASSFRVSLQYGYTF.

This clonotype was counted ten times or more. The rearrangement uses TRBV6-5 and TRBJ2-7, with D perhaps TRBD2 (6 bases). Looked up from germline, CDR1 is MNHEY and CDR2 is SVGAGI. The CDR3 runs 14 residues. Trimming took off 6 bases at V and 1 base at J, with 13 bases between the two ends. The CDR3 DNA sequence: TGTGCCAGCAGCCGGCGGGGTTCTTCCTACGAGCAGTACTTC. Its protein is CASSRRGSSYEQYF.

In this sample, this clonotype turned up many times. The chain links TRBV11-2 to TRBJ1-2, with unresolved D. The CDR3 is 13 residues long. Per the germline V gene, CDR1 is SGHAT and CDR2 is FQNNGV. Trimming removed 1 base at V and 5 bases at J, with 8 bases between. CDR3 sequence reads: CASSLGPEYGYTF. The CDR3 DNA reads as TGTGCCAGCAGCTTAGGACCGGAGTATGGCTACACCTTC.

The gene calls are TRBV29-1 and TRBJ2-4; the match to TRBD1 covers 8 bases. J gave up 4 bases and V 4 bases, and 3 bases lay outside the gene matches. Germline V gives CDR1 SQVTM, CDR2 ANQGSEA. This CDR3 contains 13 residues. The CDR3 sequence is CSVADRGKNIQYF. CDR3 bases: TGCAGCGTTGCCGACAGGGGAAAAAACATTCAGTACTTC.

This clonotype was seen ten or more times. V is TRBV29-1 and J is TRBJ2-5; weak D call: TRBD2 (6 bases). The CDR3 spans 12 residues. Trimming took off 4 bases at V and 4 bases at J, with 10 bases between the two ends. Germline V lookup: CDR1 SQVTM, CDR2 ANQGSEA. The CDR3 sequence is CSVGLVAETQYF. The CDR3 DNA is TGCAGCGTTGGACTAGTCGCAGAGACCCAGTACTTC. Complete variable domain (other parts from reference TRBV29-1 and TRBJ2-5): SAVISQKPSRDICQRGTSLTIQCQVDSQVTMMFWYRQQPGQSLTLIATANQGSEATYESGFVIDKFPISRPNLTFSTLTVSNMSPEDSSIYLCSVGLVAETQYFGPGTRLLVL.